The 6 T cell receptor beta chains below all came from one sample that was sequenced in a study of Graves' ophthalmopathy and Graves' hyperthyroidism. Amplification of the TCR beta CDR3 regions used RNA transcripts (as template). HTBI primers were employed in first-round RT-PCR, then a second-round multiplex PCR followed. TCRdb passed the multiplex PCR reads through MiXCR, listing each CDR3 protein once. The sample holds over a million distinct CDR3 sequences, about two fifths seen once. Specimen: peripheral blood or thyroid tissue (not recorded which). These receptors were collected from an adult man with Graves' hyperthyroidism.

V usage is TRBV10-2 and J usage is TRBJ2-5, with 10 nucleotides matching TRBD2. Looked up from germline, CDR1 is WSHSY and CDR2 is SAAADI. The V segment lost 1 base and the J segment 1 base; nucleotides outside the gene matches: 9. The CDR3 contains 18 residues. Here the CDR3 DNA reads TGCGCCAGCAGTGAGTTGGGTAGCGGGGGGCCCCCCCAAGAGACCCAGTACTTC. Its translation is CASSELGSGGPPQETQYF.

This clonotype was picked up many times. The J gene is TRBJ1-5, the V gene TRBV24-1; D is perhaps TRBD1 (5 bases). Germline CDR1 KGHDR, CDR2 SFDVKD. Between the trimmed V and J ends, which lost 5 bases and 6 bases, there was a span of 13 bases. This CDR3 region has 14 residues. CDR3 residues: CATSVRGSGQPQHF. The CDR3 region has the DNA TGTGCCACCAGTGTAAGGGGAAGTGGTCAGCCCCAGCATTTT.

This clonotype was seen ten or more times. The genes are TRBV12-3 or TRBV12-4 and TRBJ2-2, with a weak D call TRBD1 (6 bases). Deletions cut 7 bases from V and 0 bases from J, with 15 bases between. This CDR3 has 16 amino acids. Written as DNA, the CDR3 is TGTGCCAGCAAAGGAACAGGGACAACGAACACCGGGGAGCTGTTTTTT. It is translated as CASKGTGTTNTGELFF.

This clonotype was seen at least ten times. This sequence joins TRBV7-2 and TRBJ1-5; no clear D. V lost 2 bases and J lost 4, with 12 bases in between. Germline V lookup: CDR1 SGHTA, CDR2 FQGNSA. The CDR3 has 15 residues. The CDR3, as DNA: TGTGCCAGCAGCTTAACTATGGCAGCTAATCAGCCCCAGCATTTT. Its translation: CASSLTMAANQPQHF.

The chain uses TRBV20-1 and TRBJ2-5; no definite D call. Germline V gene data show CDR1 as DFQATT and CDR2 as SNEGSKA (reference sequence). The CDR3 is made up of 14 amino acids. V was clipped by 0 bases and J by 6 bases, with 14 bases between them. In nucleotides, the CDR3 is TGCAGTGCTAGAGATTTAGAGATTGCGAAGACCCAGTACTTC. Its translation is CSARDLEIAKTQYF.

This clonotype was picked up many times. The V and J genes are TRBV7-8 and TRBJ1-1, with TRBD1 matching over 12 bases. V was clipped by 3 bases and J by 2 bases; unmatched bases: 10. Germline V gives CDR1 SGHVS, CDR2 FQNEAQ. The CDR3 extends over 18 amino acids. CDR3 bases: TGTGCCAGCAGCTTCGGGACAGGGGGCTCAAAGGCTAACACTGAAGCTTTCTTT. The encoded protein is CASSFGTGGSKANTEAFF.